Listed below are T cell receptor beta chains from one sample, sequenced in a study of T cell repertoires in cytomegalovirus infection. TCRdb ran MiXCR on the reads and lists one entry per CDR3 protein. The sample has roughly 920,000 distinct CDR3 sequences, 31% seen once. The antigens for these receptors are not known. The sample was cultured CD8+ T cells from PBMCs, taken from culture after CMV antigen stimulation. The receptors derive from a human donor in good health (CMV status not recorded). Some clones in this sample may be carry-over from other donors' samples. Each CDR3 is given with its conserved first and last residue. D genes are given only for firm matches. Expanded clones get a size class; other rows say once, few or many, or leave the size out.

NA	NA	TRBV7-4	TRBJ1-2	CATPEDRGDYGYTF	TGTGCCACTCCCGAGGATAGAGGGGACTATGGCTACACCTTC
few	NA	TRBV6-1	TRBJ1-3	CAIVHPGAGNTIYF	TGTGCCATCGTTCACCCGGGTGCTGGAAACACCATATATTTT
NA	NA	TRBV29-1	TRBJ1-6	CSACGGGPLHF	TGCAGCGCCTGTGGGGGGGGACCCCTCCACTTT
NA	TRBD1	TRBV6-6	TRBJ2-1	CARGTGGPNEQFF	TGTGCCAGAGGGACAGGGGGTCCGAATGAGCAGTTCTTC
once	NA	TRBV6-6	TRBJ1-5	CASSPWDRNYSNQPQHF	TGTGCCAGCAGTCCCTGGGACCGCAACTATAGCAATCAGCCCCAGCATTTT
many	NA	TRBV7-9	TRBJ1-1	CASSPTPGGNTEAFF	TGTGCCAGCAGCCCGACTCCCGGGGGGAATACTGAAGCTTTCTTT
few	TRBD2	TRBV7-6	TRBJ2-7	CASSQGGFSYEQYF	TGTGCCAGCAGCCAGGGAGGGTTCTCCTACGAGCAGTACTTC
many	NA	TRBV7-2	TRBJ2-7	CASSLGLVTYEQYF	TGTGCCAGCAGCTTAGGACTAGTAACGTACGAGCAGTACTTC
NA	NA	TRBV13	TRBJ2-7	CASSLGRSSEQYF	TGTGCCAGCAGCTTAGGCCGAAGTAGCGAGCAGTACTTC
few	TRBD1	TRBV15	TRBJ1-1	CATSREGTENTEAFF	TGTGCCACCAGCAGAGAGGGGACAGAGAACACTGAAGCTTTCTTT
few	TRBD1	TRBV2	TRBJ2-5	CASSSPGQGLWGQETQYF	TGTGCCAGCAGTTCTCCGGGACAGGGGTTATGGGGCCAAGAGACCCAGTACTTC
few	NA	TRBV7-6	TRBJ1-3	CASSSQPGPGNTIYF	TGTGCCAGCAGCTCACAACCGGGACCTGGAAACACCATATATTTT
NA	NA	TRBV19	TRBJ2-1	CASTSNQGPPYNEQFF	TGTGCCAGTACCTCAAACCAGGGTCCCCCCTACAATGAGCAGTTCTTC
NA	NA	TRBV20-1	TRBJ1-2	CSASRQSAQFLHYGYTF	TGCAGTGCTTCCCGACAGTCTGCCCAATTTCTTCATTATGGCTACACCTTC
many	TRBD1	TRBV7-2	TRBJ2-1	CASSFRDRVSVYNEQFF	TGTGCCAGCAGCTTTCGGGACAGGGTGTCGGTCTACAATGAGCAGTTCTTC
once	NA	TRBV10-3	TRBJ2-7	CAISGGGSYYEQYF	TGTGCCATCAGTGGGGGGGGCAGCTACTACGAGCAGTACTTC
many	NA	TRBV7-8	TRBJ1-1	CASSPTETEAFF	TGTGCCAGCAGCCCCACAGAAACTGAAGCTTTCTTT
NA	NA	TRBV12-3/TRBV12-4	TRBJ1-2	CASSLVRGRNYGYTF	TGTGCCAGCAGTTTAGTTCGGGGAAGGAACTATGGCTACACCTTC
NA	NA	TRBV4-1	TRBJ2-2	CASSQEAGGRELFF	TGCGCCAGCAGCCAAGAGGCTGGGGGCCGGGAGCTGTTTTTT
many	NA	TRBV6-6	TRBJ2-7	CASSYSRLYEQYF	TGTGCCAGCAGTTACTCGAGACTCTACGAGCAGTACTTC
NA	NA	TRBV7-8	TRBJ2-7	CASSIGTDAYEQYF	TGTGCCAGCAGCATCGGGACGGATGCCTACGAGCAGTACTTC
few	NA	TRBV27	TRBJ2-1	CASSPGRTDYYNEQFF	TGTGCCAGCAGTCCGGGTCGGACAGACTACTACAATGAGCAGTTCTTC
NA	NA	TRBV7-6	TRBJ2-3	CASSQGIAHLSSTDTQYF	TGTGCCAGCAGCCAAGGCATAGCGCACCTCTCCAGCACAGATACGCAGTATTTT
NA	NA	TRBV19	TRBJ2-3	CASSTPGLQIRTDTQYF	TGTGCCAGTAGTACTCCCGGACTCCAGATCCGCACAGATACGCAGTATTTT
NA	NA	TRBV7-9	TRBJ2-7	CASSPGQSHEQYF	TGTGCCAGCAGCCCCGGACAGAGTCACGAGCAGTACTTC
few	TRBD1	TRBV4-1	TRBJ2-1	CASSLDRFNEQFF	TGCGCCAGCAGTCTGGACAGGTTCAATGAGCAGTTCTTC
NA	NA	TRBV4-1	TRBJ1-1	CASSQIGSNTEAFF	TGCGCCAGCAGCCAAATAGGCTCGAACACTGAAGCTTTCTTT
NA	TRBD2	TRBV4-1	TRBJ2-5	CASSQVAGAQETQYF	TGCGCCAGCAGCCAAGTAGCGGGGGCTCAAGAGACCCAGTACTTC
few	NA	TRBV25-1	TRBJ2-6	CASSEYQGYSGANVLTF	TGTGCCAGCAGTGAATATCAGGGATACTCTGGGGCCAACGTCCTGACTTTC
few	TRBD1	TRBV7-6	TRBJ2-5	CASSPEGQGLETQYF	TGTGCCAGCAGCCCAGAGGGACAGGGTCTAGAGACCCAGTACTTC
NA	TRBD2	TRBV28	TRBJ2-3	CATGRRGADTQYF	TGTGCCACCGGCCGGCGGGGGGCAGATACGCAGTATTTT
few	NA	TRBV29-1	TRBJ2-5	CSVEGTLNSVTQYF	TGCAGCGTTGAAGGGACTCTAAATTCCGTGACCCAGTACTTC
few	NA	TRBV4-1	TRBJ1-3	CASSPREFGNTIYF	TGCGCCAGCAGCCCCCGGGAATTCGGAAACACCATATATTTT
few	TRBD1	TRBV2	TRBJ1-2	CASTPVDRVDYGYTF	TGTGCCAGCACCCCCGTGGACAGGGTGGACTATGGCTACACCTTC
few	NA	TRBV12-3/TRBV12-4	TRBJ1-3	CASSLSATSSGNTIYF	TGTGCCAGCAGTTTATCGGCGACCTCCTCTGGAAACACCATATATTTT
few	NA	TRBV11-2	TRBJ2-5	CASSFSTGSDETQYF	TGTGCCAGCAGCTTCTCGACGGGGTCGGACGAGACCCAGTACTTC
few	TRBD1	TRBV12-3/TRBV12-4	TRBJ2-7	CASSGPGQGHYEQYF	TGTGCCAGCAGTGGCCCGGGACAGGGTCACTACGAGCAGTACTTC
few	NA	TRBV4-1	TRBJ2-5	CASSQVLAKQETQYF	TGCGCCAGCAGCCAAGTCCTAGCGAAACAAGAGACCCAGTACTTC
many	NA	TRBV6-5	TRBJ1-1	CASSYSGREAFF	TGTGCCAGCAGTTACTCAGGTCGTGAGGCTTTCTTT
many	NA	TRBV7-9	TRBJ2-1	CASSPTMVNNEQFF	TGTGCCAGCAGTCCAACCATGGTTAACAATGAGCAGTTCTTC
few	NA	TRBV11-2	TRBJ2-1	CASSLTGHGYNEQFF	TGTGCCAGCAGCTTAACGGGGCACGGCTACAATGAGCAGTTCTTC
NA	NA	TRBV24-1	TRBJ2-1	CATRRGNEQFF	TGTGCCACCCGCAGGGGCAATGAGCAGTTCTTC
NA	TRBD1	TRBV11-2	TRBJ1-1	CASSRGQGASTEAFF	TGTGCCAGCAGCCGCGGACAGGGGGCGTCCACTGAAGCTTTCTTT
few	NA	TRBV7-8	TRBJ1-3	CASSVRGYGNTIYF	TGTGCCAGCAGCGTCAGGGGTTATGGAAACACCATATATTTT
few	NA	TRBV7-2	TRBJ2-1	CASSNYRNEQFF	TGTGCCAGCAGCAACTACAGGAATGAGCAGTTCTTC
NA	TRBD2	TRBV27	TRBJ2-2	CATHSLAGGPENTGELFF	TGTGCCACCCATTCCCTAGCGGGGGGGCCGGAGAACACCGGGGAGCTGTTTTTT
few	TRBD2	TRBV27	TRBJ2-5	CASSSGLALETQYF	TGTGCCAGCAGTTCCGGACTAGCGCTAGAGACCCAGTACTTC